This entry is about one TCR beta chain. There is no known antigen for this receptor. The sample holds no much larger clone one base away, and base qualities are not on file. The data were obtained in a study of blood T cell repertoires in COVID-19 (dated by TCRdb to between 2020 and 2021). Looking at the study overall: Samples covering the acute and convalescent phases of COVID-19 were provided by collaborators in the United States, Italy and Spain. The prospective study material was composed of cDNA or gDNA derived from T cells, B-cell-depleted T cells, or PBMCs. Deeply sampled blood TCRbeta repertoires from subjects exposed to, actively infected with, or recovered from COVID-19 were included in the dataset. The repertoires were released in a freely available public database intended as a resource for research on the immune response to SARS-CoV-2. Samples were obtained from the ongoing ImmuneRACE study (first 160 participants) and from about 1,300 subjects provided by 6 global collaborators. The sample metadata nearly always contained a de-identified subject ID, COVID-19 status, age in years and sex. Where available, HLA class I and class II types were taken from metadata supplied by the sample provider and were not determined by assay-based typing. Broader findings and caveats from the paper: How much clinical and demographic metadata was included differed by source and by participant, and the metadata was provided uncurated.

Each collaborating institution followed its own protocols to collect whole blood in K2EDTA tubes. For TCRbeta analysis, collaborators shipped samples in one of three forms: frozen whole blood, isolated PBMCs, or DNA extracted from either of those sample types. TCRbeta CDR3 regions were amplified from genomic DNA using the immunoSEQ Assay, a bias-controlled multiplex PCR. Per the authors' processing: The number of nucleated cells in each sample was estimated from the amplification of reference gene primers within the assay. Sequence reads were collapsed and filtered to measure the absolute abundance of every unique TCRbeta CDR3 rearrangement. For each sample, productive Simpson clonality was calculated as the square root of Simpson's diversity index across productive rearrangements. As stored in TCRdb, this immuneACCESS dataset retains in-frame rearrangements with V and J assigned. A fraction of the clones does not appear; measured against another copy, unresolved V genes explain less than half of the discrepancy, and the remainder lacks a known reason. V and J calls and clone size come straight from that table; D and trimming were deduced from the DNA. This sample has about 180,000 clones in its table, and under 85% of those were observed once. 5.5% to 7.5% of the sample is held by the ten biggest clonotypes.

As encoded in the germline V gene (reference sequence), CDR1 is DFQATT while CDR2 is SNEGSKA. The CDR3 holds 14 amino acids from the cysteine to the phenylalanine. Only CDR3 DNA is held: 42 bases, read in frame from base 1. The junction carries 11 bases between V and J, which are trimmed by 3 bases and 0 bases respectively. The clonotype was recovered from a human donor in a cohort sampled during active COVID-19. Input material: peripheral blood. Here the chain combines TRBV20-1 and TRBJ1-1; the D gene is perhaps TRBD1, from 6 matching bases. The CDR3 reads CSASRTALNTEAFF. The DNA is as follows: TGCAGTGCTAGTAGGACAGCTCTGAACACTGAAGCTTTCTTT.